This entry lists 2 T cell receptor beta chains sequenced from one sample in a study of blood T cell repertoires in COVID-19. The repertoire was sequenced with immunoSEQ multiplex PCR; TCRdb's copy has only in-frame clones and lacks some. This table has roughly 200,000 clones, about nine tenths appearing once. What was sequenced was PBMCs or T cells enriched from blood (not recorded which). The receptors stem from a man younger than 40 in a cohort exposed to, infected with or recovered from COVID-19 (not recorded which).

The chain has TRBV11-2 and TRBJ1-1; possible D gene TRBD1, 6 bases. Germline V lookup: CDR1 SGHAT, CDR2 FQNNGV. Trimming stripped 1 base from V and 5 bases from J, with 11 bases between. The CDR3 consists of 14 residues. CDR3 in amino acids: CASSLAGVETEAFF. The CDR3 nucleotides read TGTGCCAGCAGCTTAGCAGGGGTTGAGACTGAAGCTTTCTTT.

This sequence joins TRBV11-2 and TRBJ2-3; 7 bases are shared with TRBD2. V was pared by 5 bases and J by 2 bases, with 16 bases of the junction left unmatched. From germline, CDR1 is SGHAT and CDR2 FQNNGV. This CDR3 is built from 18 residues. CDR3 loop: CASSHVQSGTPVTDTQYF. The CDR3 DNA follows: TGTGCCAGCAGCCACGTTCAAAGCGGGACCCCTGTCACAGATACGCAGTATTTT.